This T cell receptor (beta chain) is drawn from a study of blood T cell repertoires in COVID-19. Produced via immunoSEQ multiplex PCR; TCRdb's table is partial and in-frame only. The sample includes about 300,000 clones, 65% to 90% of them seen just once. CDR1 and CDR2 (germline): SGHAT, FQNNGV. V gave up 4 bases and J gave up 5 bases; unmatched junction bases: 8. The CDR3 is made up of 14 amino acids. Participants were aged about 18 to 100 years from around 25 US areas. Input material: PBMCs or T cells enriched from blood (not recorded which). This chain connects TRBV11-2 to TRBJ2-7, with TRBD2 matching over 7 bases. The sequence was collected from a man aged 30-40 years who had recovered from COVID-19. The CDR3 DNA is TGTGCCAGCAGCTGGGGAGGGGCCTCGGACGAGCAGTACTTC. As protein: CASSWGGASDEQYF.